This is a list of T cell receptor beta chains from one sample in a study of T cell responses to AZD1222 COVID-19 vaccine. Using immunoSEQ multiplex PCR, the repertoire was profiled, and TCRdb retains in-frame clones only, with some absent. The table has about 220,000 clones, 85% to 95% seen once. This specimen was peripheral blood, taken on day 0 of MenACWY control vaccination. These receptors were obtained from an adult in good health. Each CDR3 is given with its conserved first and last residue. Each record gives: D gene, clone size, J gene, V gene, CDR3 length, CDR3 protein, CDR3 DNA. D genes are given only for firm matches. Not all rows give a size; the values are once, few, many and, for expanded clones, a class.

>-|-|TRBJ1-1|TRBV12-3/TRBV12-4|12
CASTLRNTEAFF
TGTGCCAGCACCCTGAGGAACACTGAAGCTTTCTTT
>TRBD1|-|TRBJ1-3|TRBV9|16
CASSAERTGGRNTIYF
TGTGCCAGCAGCGCCGAGCGGACAGGGGGACGAAACACCATATATTTT
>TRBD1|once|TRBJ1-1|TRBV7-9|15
CASSFFRDRNTEAFF
TGTGCCAGCAGCTTTTTCCGGGACAGAAACACTGAAGCTTTCTTT
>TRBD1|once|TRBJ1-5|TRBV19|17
CASSIAGTGVSNQPQHF
TGTGCCAGTAGTATAGCTGGGACAGGGGTTAGCAATCAGCCCCAGCATTTT
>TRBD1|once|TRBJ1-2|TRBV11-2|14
CASSLGQGGGGYTF
TGTGCCAGCTCCCTGGGACAGGGTGGGGGTGGCTACACCTTC
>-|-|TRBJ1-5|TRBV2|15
CASKPNGGSNQPQHF
TGTGCCAGCAAGCCAAACGGAGGGAGCAATCAGCCCCAGCATTTT
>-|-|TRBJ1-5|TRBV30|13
CAWSARDGQPQHF
TGTGCCTGGAGTGCCAGGGATGGACAGCCCCAGCATTTT
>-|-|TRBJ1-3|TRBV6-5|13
CASSFSQGNTIYF
TGTGCCAGCAGTTTTTCGCAGGGAAACACCATATATTTT
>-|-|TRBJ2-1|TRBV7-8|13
CASSSLVHNEQFF
TGTGCCAGCAGCTCGCTGGTCCACAATGAGCAGTTCTTC
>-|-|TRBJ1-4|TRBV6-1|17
CASSGASAGRTNEKLFF
TGTGCCAGCAGTGGCGCTTCGGCAGGAAGGACTAATGAAAAACTGTTTTTT
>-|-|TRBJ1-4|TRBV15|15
CATSRDRGAEEKLFF
TGTGCCACCAGCAGAGATAGGGGGGCGGAAGAAAAACTGTTTTTT
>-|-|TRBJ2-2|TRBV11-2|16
CASSLSGLVHTGELFF
TGTGCCAGCAGCTTATCAGGGCTCGTACACACCGGGGAGCTGTTTTTT
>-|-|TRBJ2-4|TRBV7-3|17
CASSPRVGAGEQNIQYF
TGTGCCAGCAGCCCGCGGGTCGGGGCTGGGGAACAAAACATTCAGTACTTC
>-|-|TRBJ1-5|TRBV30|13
CAWSVNRNQPQHF
TGTGCCTGGAGTGTCAACCGAAATCAGCCCCAGCATTTT
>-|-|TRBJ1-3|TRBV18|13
CASSPPDRNTIYF
TGTGCCAGCTCACCACCTGACCGGAACACCATATATTTT
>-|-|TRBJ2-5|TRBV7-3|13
CASSPYILGTQYF
TGTGCCAGCAGCCCTTACATCTTAGGGACCCAGTACTTC
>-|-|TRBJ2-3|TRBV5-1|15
CASSRLGSSTDTQYF
TGCGCCAGCAGCCGACTGGGGTCATCCACAGATACGCAGTATTTT
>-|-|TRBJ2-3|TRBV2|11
CASRGADTQYF
TGTGCCAGCCGGGGGGCCGATACGCAGTATTTT
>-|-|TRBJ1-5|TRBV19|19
CASSILRQGKVISGQPQHF
TGTGCCAGTAGTATTTTAAGGCAAGGGAAGGTGATAAGTGGTCAGCCCCAGCATTTT
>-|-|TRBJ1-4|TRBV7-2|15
CASSLVGDKGEKLFF
TGTGCCAGCAGCTTAGTGGGGGACAAGGGTGAAAAACTGTTTTTT
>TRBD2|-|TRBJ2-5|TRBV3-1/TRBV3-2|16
CASSHPLLAVPETQYF
TGTGCCAGCAGCCATCCCCTTCTAGCGGTCCCTGAGACCCAGTACTTC
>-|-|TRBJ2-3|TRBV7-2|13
CASSSSTTDTQYF
TGTGCCAGCAGCTCCAGCACCACAGATACGCAGTATTTT
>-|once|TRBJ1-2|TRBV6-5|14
CASSYSAGPYGYTF
TGTGCCAGCAGTTATTCCGCGGGACCTTATGGCTACACCTTC
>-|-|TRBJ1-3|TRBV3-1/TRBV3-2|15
CASSRLARSGNTIYF
TGTGCCAGCAGCCGTTTGGCCCGCTCTGGAAACACCATATATTTT
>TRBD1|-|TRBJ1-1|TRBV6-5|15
CASRYTGGTNTEAFF
TGTGCCAGCAGGTACACAGGGGGGACGAACACTGAAGCTTTCTTT
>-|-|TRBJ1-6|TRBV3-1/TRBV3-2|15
CASSQDGQGGSPLHF
TGTGCCAGCAGCCAAGATGGGCAGGGAGGGTCACCCCTCCACTTT
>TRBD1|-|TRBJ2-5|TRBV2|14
CASRTGTGEETQYF
TGTGCCAGCAGAACCGGGACAGGGGAAGAGACCCAGTACTTC
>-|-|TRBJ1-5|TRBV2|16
CASSSLGGNGNQPQHF
TGTGCCAGCAGTTCCCTCGGAGGGAACGGCAATCAGCCCCAGCATTTT
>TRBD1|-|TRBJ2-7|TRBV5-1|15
CASSLWTGLSYEQYF
TGCGCCAGCAGCTTGTGGACAGGACTCTCCTACGAGCAGTACTTC
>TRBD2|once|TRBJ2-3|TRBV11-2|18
CASSSRPRLAGVVDTQYF
TGTGCCAGCAGCTCCAGACCGAGACTAGCGGGGGTGGTTGATACGCAGTATTTT